This T cell receptor beta chain was identified during a study of blood T cell repertoires in COVID-19. Per the study methods: By means of reference gene primer amplification, nucleated cell counts were estimated. Data came from immunoSEQ multiplex PCR; TCRdb stores just in-frame clones and leaves some out. The DNA gave D and trimming, while V, J and clone size come from that table. The table lists 110,000 or so clones, 80% to 90% of them singletons. Trimming shortened V by 2 bases and J by 6 bases, and 11 bases separated the two germline ends. The germline gives CDR1 LNHDA, CDR2 SQIVND (reference sequence). This CDR3 comprises 14 residues.

This rearrangement joins TRBV19 to TRBJ1-5, with TRBD1 as a possible D gene (6 bases). Sequencing was performed on peripheral blood. The receptor's source is a woman aged 45 to 65 with acute or convalescent COVID-19. In DNA, the CDR3 is TGTGCCAGTAGTATAACAGGGAGGGGTCAGCCCCAGCATTTT. This gives the protein CASSITGRGQPQHF.